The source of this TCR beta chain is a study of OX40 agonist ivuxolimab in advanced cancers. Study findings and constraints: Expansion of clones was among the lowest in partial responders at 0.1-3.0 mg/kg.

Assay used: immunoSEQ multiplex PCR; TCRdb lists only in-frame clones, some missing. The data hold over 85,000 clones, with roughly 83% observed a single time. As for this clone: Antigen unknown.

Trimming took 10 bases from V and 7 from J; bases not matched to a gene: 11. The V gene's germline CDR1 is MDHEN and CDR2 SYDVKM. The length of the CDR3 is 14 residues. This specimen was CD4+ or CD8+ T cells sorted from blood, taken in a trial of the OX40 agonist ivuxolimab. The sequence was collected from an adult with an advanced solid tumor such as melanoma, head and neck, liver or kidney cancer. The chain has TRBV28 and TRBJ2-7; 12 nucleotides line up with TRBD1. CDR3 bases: TGTGCCACCCTACCGGGACAGGGGGCGGGGGAGCAGTACTTC. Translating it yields CATLPGQGAGEQYF.